This T cell receptor (beta chain) was recorded in a study of cytomegalovirus exposure and HLA in healthy donors. Notes on the study in general: Accounts indicate the classifier identified cytomegalovirus status with strong specificity and sensitivity. Analysis was carried out at a later point, and it linked a missense DCLRE1C variant to TCR beta V- and J-gene trimming.

PCR used 60 Vbeta primers and 13 Jbeta primers. The method was immunoSEQ multiplex PCR; TCRdb's version includes in-frame clones alone and lacks a portion of them. The data contain 150,000 or so clones, 75% to 85% of them singletons. Notes on this clone: As yet, its antigen is unknown.

The CDR3 spans 13 residues. Germline CDR1 and CDR2: MNHEY and SVGAGI. V was clipped by 6 bases and J by 6 bases, with 15 bases between them. The specimen was PBMCs. The gene calls are TRBV6-5 and TRBJ2-7, with D perhaps matching TRBD2 (7 bases). The TCR comes from a female donor in good health and CMV-seronegative. This CDR3 reads CASSQRGGSEQYF. The CDR3 coding sequence is TGTGCCAGCAGCCAAAGGGGGGGGAGCGAGCAGTACTTC.